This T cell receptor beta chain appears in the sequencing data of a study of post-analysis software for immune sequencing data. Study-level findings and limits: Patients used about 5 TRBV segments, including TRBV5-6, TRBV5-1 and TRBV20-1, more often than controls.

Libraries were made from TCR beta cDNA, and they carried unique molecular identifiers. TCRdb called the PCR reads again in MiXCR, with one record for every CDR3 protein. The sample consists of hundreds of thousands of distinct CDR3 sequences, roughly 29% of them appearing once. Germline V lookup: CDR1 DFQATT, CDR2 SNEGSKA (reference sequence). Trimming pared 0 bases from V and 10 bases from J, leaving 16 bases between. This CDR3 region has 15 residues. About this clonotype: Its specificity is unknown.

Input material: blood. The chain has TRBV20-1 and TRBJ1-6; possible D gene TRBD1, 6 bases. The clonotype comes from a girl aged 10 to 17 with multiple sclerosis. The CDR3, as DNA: TGCAGTGCTAGAGAGGCCAGGGGATTGGGATCACCCCTCCACTTT. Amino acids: CSAREARGLGSPLHF.